The source of this TCR beta chain is a study of blood T cell repertoires in COVID-19. Original processing notes: Estimation of nucleated cell counts was performed using reference gene primer amplification. TCRdb's copy holds only in-frame clones and misses some; the assay was immunoSEQ multiplex PCR. V, J and clone size reflect that table, while D and trimming were determined from the DNA. The repertoire has roughly 310,000 clones, 88% of them found once; the top ten carry under 4.5%. CDR3 length equals 15 residues. The J segment lost 5 bases and the V segment lost 5 bases, leaving 8 bases of the junction unmatched. Germline CDR1 and CDR2: SGHTA and FQGTGA.

Sequenced material: peripheral blood. This TCR derives from a woman aged 45-59 years with active or convalescent COVID-19. V and J are TRBV7-3 and TRBJ2-5, with 10 bases aligning to TRBD1. The CDR3 DNA reads TGTGCCAGCAGCGTCCGGGGACAGGGGTCGGAGACCCAGTACTTC. It specifies CASSVRGQGSETQYF.